A single T cell receptor (beta chain) is shown here with its context. Its cognate antigen is unknown. This entry comes from a study of PD-1 blockade in mismatch repair-deficient tumors. General observations from the study: After pembrolizumab, tumor-resident clones rose rapidly, then generally contracted before radiologic responses.

CDR1 and CDR2 from the germline V gene are GTSNPN and SVGIG (reference sequence). This CDR3 has 12 amino acids. V lost 6 bases and J lost 4, with 9 bases in between. Only in-frame clones appear in the TCRdb table, and some are missing; sequencing was by immunoSEQ multiplex PCR. The sample has some 110,000 clones; 65% to 80% are singletons. This clonotype was sampled from an adult with mismatch repair-deficient cancer. The sequenced sample was peripheral blood, obtained 60 to 65 weeks after starting pembrolizumab. V usage is TRBV30 and J usage is TRBJ2-2; D may correspond to TRBD1 or TRBD2 (5 bases each). CDR3 DNA: TGTGCCTGCTGGGGACCCACCGGGGAGCTGTTTTTT. Translating gives CACWGPTGELFF.